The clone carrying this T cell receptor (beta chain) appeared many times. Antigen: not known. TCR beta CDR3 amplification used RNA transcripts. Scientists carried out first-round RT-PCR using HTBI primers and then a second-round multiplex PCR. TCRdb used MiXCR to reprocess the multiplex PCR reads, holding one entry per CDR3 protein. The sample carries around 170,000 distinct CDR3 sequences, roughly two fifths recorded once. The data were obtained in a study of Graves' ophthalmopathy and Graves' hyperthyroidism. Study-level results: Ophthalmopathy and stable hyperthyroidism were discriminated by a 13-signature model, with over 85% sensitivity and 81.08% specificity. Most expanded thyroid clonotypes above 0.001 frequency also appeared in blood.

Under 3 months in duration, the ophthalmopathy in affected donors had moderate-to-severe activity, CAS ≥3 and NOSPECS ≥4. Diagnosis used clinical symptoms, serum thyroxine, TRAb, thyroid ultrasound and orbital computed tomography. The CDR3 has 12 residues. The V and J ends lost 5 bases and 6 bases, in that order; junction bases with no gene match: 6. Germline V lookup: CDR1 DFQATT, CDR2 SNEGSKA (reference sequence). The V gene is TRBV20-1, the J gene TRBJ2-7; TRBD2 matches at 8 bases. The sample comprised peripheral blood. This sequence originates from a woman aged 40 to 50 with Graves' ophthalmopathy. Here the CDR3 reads CSAPRGLGEQYF. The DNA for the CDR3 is TGCAGTGCTCCAAGGGGACTAGGCGAGCAGTACTTC.